The present T cell receptor beta chain was sequenced within a study of T cell repertoires in cytomegalovirus infection. On the study more broadly: The authors used CMV epitopes that were HLA-C-restricted (recently identified) and HLA-B-restricted (well studied).

Trimming shortened V by 3 bases and J by 6 bases, and 11 bases separated the two germline ends. This CDR3 is 13 amino acids long. Germline V gives CDR1 DFQATT, CDR2 SNEGSKA (reference sequence). General study findings and limits: HLA-C-restricted CMV-specific TCR beta clonotypes were dominant in the ex vivo response.

Each CDR3 protein gets one entry after TCRdb re-called the reads with MiXCR. The sample has 600,000 to 700,000 distinct CDR3 sequences, 30% to 40% seen once; the top ten hold around a sixth. This clonotype was seen a few times. Its antigen is unidentified. The sequence was obtained from a human donor in good health (CMV status not recorded). Some clones in this sample may be carry-over from other donors' samples. The genes are TRBV20-1 and TRBJ1-4; maybe TRBD1 (6 bases). The sequencing used cultured PBMCs, collected from culture after CMV antigen stimulation. CDR3 in amino acids: CSASRGEDEKLFF. The CDR3 DNA is TGCAGTGCTAGTAGGGGGGAAGATGAAAAACTGTTTTTT.